What follows is one T cell receptor (beta chain) and its context. The data belong to a study of T cell changes during pregnancy in multiple sclerosis. Sequencing used immunoSEQ multiplex PCR; TCRdb keeps in-frame clones, though not all of them. The sample holds 45,000 to 55,000 clones; 92% are singletons and the top ten take roughly 0.85%. The CDR3 covers 15 residues. Per the germline V gene, CDR1 is SGHAT and CDR2 is FQNNGV. Trimming cost V 5 bases and J 3 bases; bases outside gene matches: 5. The chain carries TRBV11-2 and TRBJ2-1; 9 bases are shared with TRBD1. Specimen: CD4+ T cells from peripheral blood mononuclear cells, collected in the second trimester of pregnancy. This TCR derives from a female donor in good health, enrolled as a control in a pregnancy study. CDR3 DNA: TGTGCCAGCAGCCGACAGGGGGAGAACTACAATGAGCAGTTCTTC. This encodes CASSRQGENYNEQFF.